This note documents a single T cell receptor beta chain sequence. Its target is unknown. This specimen comes from a study of T cell responses to AZD1222 COVID-19 vaccine. Study-wide results and limits: Possibly, clonal diversity was underestimated; donors were largely white British and included more females. Baseline testing showed seropositivity in only 5 or 6 AZD1222 recipients. Mapped onto spike, vaccine-associated CD4 TCRs spanned it and were dominant at 160-218 and 743-854.

TCRdb keeps only in-frame clones here, not all; method: immunoSEQ multiplex PCR. This sample yields tens of thousands of clones, of which around 81% are seen a single time; about 50% belongs to the top ten. Pooling covered second doses at about 4 or about 12 weeks. The sample was peripheral blood, taken 28 days after the second AZD1222 dose. The TCR originated in an adult who received the AZD1222 COVID-19 vaccine.

The CDR3 loop reads CASSVAYNEQFF. CDR3 coding DNA: TGTGCCAGCAGTGTCGCTTACAATGAGCAGTTCTTC. The V call is TRBV25-1, the J call TRBJ2-1, with D unclear. Germline assignment: CDR1 MGHDK and CDR2 SYGVNS. Trimming pared 4 bases from V and 4 bases from J, leaving 5 bases between. CDR3 length: 12 residues.